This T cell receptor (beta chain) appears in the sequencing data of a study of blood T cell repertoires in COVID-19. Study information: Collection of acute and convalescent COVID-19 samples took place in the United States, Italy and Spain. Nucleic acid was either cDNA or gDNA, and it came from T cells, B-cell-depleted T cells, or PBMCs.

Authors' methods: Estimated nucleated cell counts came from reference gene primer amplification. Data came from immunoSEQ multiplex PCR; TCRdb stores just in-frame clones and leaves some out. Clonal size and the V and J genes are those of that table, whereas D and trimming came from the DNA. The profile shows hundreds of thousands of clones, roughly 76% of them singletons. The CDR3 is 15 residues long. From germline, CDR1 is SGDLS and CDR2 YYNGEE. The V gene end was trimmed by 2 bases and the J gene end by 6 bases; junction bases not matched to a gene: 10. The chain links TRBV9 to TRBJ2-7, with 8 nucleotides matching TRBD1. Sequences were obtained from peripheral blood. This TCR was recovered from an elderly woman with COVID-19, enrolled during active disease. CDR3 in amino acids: CASSVGTGGRGEQYF. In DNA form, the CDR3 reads TGTGCCAGCAGCGTCGGTACAGGGGGTAGAGGCGAGCAGTACTTC.